Listed below are T cell receptor beta chains from one sample, sequenced in a study of T-cell reconstitution after alpha-beta-depleted transplantation in children. Using its own MiXCR run on the PCR reads, TCRdb lists one record per CDR3 protein. The sample holds 98,000 or so distinct CDR3 sequences, approximately 6.4% seen once. The starting material was PBMCs, mostly from graft donor cells, obtained 360 days after TCRalphabeta/CD19-depleted stem cell transplant. Receptors originate from a male patient aged 2 to 10 who had a stem cell transplant for acute lymphoblastic leukemia, so the T cells may come from the graft donor. Each CDR3 is given with its conserved first and last residue. D genes are given only for firm matches.

j_gene	v_gene	d_gene	CDR3aa
TRBJ2-3	TRBV5-5	.	CASSRDQGSVTDTQYF
TRBJ1-2	TRBV7-8	TRBD1	CASSPFSGTAYGYTF
TRBJ2-3	TRBV1	.	CTSSGTGGSDTDTQYF
TRBJ2-3	TRBV9	.	CASSVVPGREDTQYF
TRBJ2-5	TRBV29-1	TRBD2	CSVGTSGGTQETQYF
TRBJ2-3	TRBV4-3	.	CASSRLSGTSTDTQYF
TRBJ1-1	TRBV28	.	CAVVRAPGTEAFF
TRBJ1-1	TRBV6-5	.	CASSYDPPTELNTEAFF
TRBJ2-1	TRBV20-1	.	CSARDLWSWGHNEQFF
TRBJ2-1	TRBV7-8	TRBD2	CASSSPSSGGVDNEQFF
TRBJ2-1	TRBV28	TRBD2	CASSLSTSGVNEQFF
TRBJ2-1	TRBV6-4	TRBD2	CASSLLAGGLEQFF
TRBJ2-7	TRBV27	.	CASSLLASSYEQYF
TRBJ2-7	TRBV5-1	.	CASSLEARNYEQYF
TRBJ2-1	TRBV9	.	CASSVDSHEQFF
TRBJ2-7	TRBV29-1	.	CSVAGGIVSVEQYF
TRBJ1-4	TRBV6-5	.	CASSSGGEEEKLFF
TRBJ2-7	TRBV7-2	TRBD2	CASSVTSGRSYEQYF
TRBJ2-7	TRBV4-2	TRBD2	CASSQEGLFGNYEQYF
TRBJ1-1	TRBV7-8	TRBD1	CASSLALNRGPMNTEAFF
TRBJ2-5	TRBV7-3	TRBD1	CASSPDRGPQETQYF
TRBJ2-1	TRBV7-3	.	CASSLGGSPYNEQFF
TRBJ2-5	TRBV2	.	CASSASVVETQYF
TRBJ2-3	TRBV25-1	.	CASSEWGTQYF
TRBJ1-5	TRBV11-2	TRBD1	CASSSLDRGGNQPQHF
TRBJ2-1	TRBV19	.	CASSPRTLYNEQFF
TRBJ2-5	TRBV6-2/TRBV6-3	.	CASRPPGLAPGETQYF
TRBJ2-1	TRBV29-1	.	CSVVGRVGNEQFF
TRBJ1-1	TRBV12-5	TRBD1	CASAPGGGGNTEAFF
TRBJ2-7	TRBV28	.	CASTLRPRVGDEQYF
TRBJ1-5	TRBV7-2	.	CASSLVYGVEPQHF
TRBJ1-2	TRBV7-9	.	CASSLAMGANYGYTF
TRBJ1-1	TRBV20-1	.	CSEKRSSLMNTEAFF
TRBJ1-1	TRBV7-9	.	CASSLAGGRSTEAFF
TRBJ2-2	TRBV27	.	CASNGLSTGELFF
TRBJ2-1	TRBV3-1	TRBD2	CASSPASGIYNEQFF
TRBJ1-1	TRBV27	.	CASSWAGTEAFF
TRBJ2-1	TRBV20-1	.	CSASGGYNEQFF
TRBJ2-3	TRBV9	TRBD2	CASSVGLAAYTDTQYF
TRBJ2-1	TRBV27	TRBD2	CASSVGLAGGTEQFF
TRBJ2-3	TRBV28	.	CASNYRASTDTQYF
TRBJ2-7	TRBV5-6	.	CASSLKAVNHYEQYF
TRBJ2-3	TRBV19	.	CASSLWGNTDTQYF
TRBJ2-7	TRBV29-1	.	CSVGFTYEQYF